The clone carrying this T cell receptor beta chain occurred a few times. This sample is drawn from a study of patients and donors after allogeneic stem cell transplantation. With 1 base removed from V and 2 bases from J, the gap between germline ends came to 4 bases. CDR1 SGHKS and CDR2 YYEKEE come from the germline V gene (reference sequence). The CDR3 consists of 12 residues. From the RT-PCR reads, TCRdb called clonotypes with MiXCR, one entry per CDR3 protein. The sample includes roughly 1,500 distinct CDR3 sequences, roughly 22% of them seen just once. Sequencing was carried out using blood, either unsorted or a sorted T cell fraction (not recorded which). This TCR was recovered from a human donor who was either an allogeneic HSCT recipient or a stem cell or donor lymphocyte infusion donor (not recorded which). It is not recorded whose cells these are; they may come from a transplant donor. The chain recombines TRBV5-5 with TRBJ2-7; D ambiguous. CDR3 DNA: TGTGCCAGCAGCTTGTCTCCCTACGAGCAGTACTTC. Encoded protein: CASSLSPYEQYF. The full variable domain, its missing parts supplied by reference TRBV5-5 and TRBJ2-7, is DAGVTQSPTHLIKTRGQQVTLRCSPISGHKSVSWYQQVLGQGPQFIFQYYEKEERGRGNFPDRFSARQFPNYSSELNVNALLLGDSALYLCASSLSPYEQYFGPGTRLTVT.